The 22 T cell receptor beta chains given below trace back to one sample, sequenced in a study of shared clonotypes between healthy human individuals. Data came from immunoSEQ multiplex PCR; TCRdb stores just in-frame clones and leaves some out. The sample has a few million clones, approximately 93% seen once. Sequencing input: naive CD4+ T cells from PBMCs. The sample's subset: CD45RA+ positively selected. The receptors originated from a man aged 18 to 35 in good health. Some clones in this sample may be carry-over from other donors' samples.

This clone was observed a single time. The chain recombines TRBV2 with TRBJ2-6; D remains unclear. The CDR3 has 16 residues. In germline, CDR1 is SNHLY, CDR2 FYNNEI. V was cut by 8 bases and J by 0 bases, with 14 bases left in between. The chain's CDR3 is CASFKGRSSGANVLTF. In nucleotides, the CDR3 is TGTGCCAGCTTTAAAGGCAGGTCCTCTGGGGCCAACGTCCTGACTTTC.

The rearrangement joins TRBV23-1 to TRBJ1-1; D is unclear. TRBV23-1 is an ORF for which the function is uncertain. The CDR3 loop spans 17 amino acids. Trimming stripped 6 bases from V and 0 bases from J, with 20 bases between. CDR3 sequence reads: CASRHQLYASMNTEAFF. In nucleotides, the CDR3 is TGCGCCAGCAGGCATCAATTATACGCTTCCATGAACACTGAAGCTTTCTTT.

This rearrangement joins TRBV6-1 to TRBJ2-5; D is undetermined. Germline V gene sequence: CDR1 MNHNS, CDR2 SASEGT. The CDR3 has 14 residues. V was shortened by 1 base and J by 2 bases, with 8 bases between the two germline ends. CDR3 DNA sequence: TGTGCCAGCAGTGAAGGCCACCTTCAAGAGACCCAGTACTTC. This codes for CASSEGHLQETQYF.

The genes are TRBV5-5 and TRBJ1-4, with D uncertain. Germline CDR1 SGHKS, CDR2 YYEKEE (reference sequence). V lost 0 bases to trimming and J lost 8 bases, with 2 bases between them. This CDR3 has 11 amino acids. The CDR3, as DNA: TGTGCCAGCAGCTTGGGCGAAAAACTGTTTTTT. It encodes CASSLGEKLFF.

This sequence joins TRBV29-1 and TRBJ2-7, with TRBD2 identical over 12 bases. V trimming: 6 bases; J trimming: 5 bases; junction bases outside the gene matches: 5. CDR3 size: 13 residues. The germline CDR1 and CDR2 sequences are SQVTM and ANQGSEA. The chain's CDR3 is CSVATSGRNEQYF. The CDR3 DNA sequence: TGCAGCGTCGCGACTAGCGGGAGAAACGAGCAGTACTTC.

The chain combines TRBV27 with TRBJ1-5; D is unclear. Between the trimmed V and J ends, which lost 8 bases and 3 bases, there was a span of 17 bases. CDR1 and CDR2 (germline): MNHEY, SMNVEV (reference sequence). CDR3 size: 15 residues. CDR3 in DNA: TGTGCCAGCGCCGTAGGGAACAGTTTCAATCAGCCCCAGCATTTT. Translating gives CASAVGNSFNQPQHF.

This chain's CDR3 is CASSFRLGTKYF. DNA for the CDR3: TGTGCCAGCAGTTTTCGTCTCGGGACCAAGTACTTC. V usage is TRBV28 and J usage is TRBJ2-7; the D gene could be TRBD1 or TRBD2 (5 bases each). The germline gives CDR1 MDHEN, CDR2 SYDVKM. V shed 3 bases and J shed 11 bases, with 14 bases lying between them. The CDR3 consists of 12 residues.

This sequence joins TRBV5-1 and TRBJ2-6; 8 positions match TRBD1. J lost 5 bases, V lost 4 bases, and 5 bases had no gene match. Germline V gene lookup returns CDR1 SGHRS and CDR2 YFSETQ. The length of the CDR3 is 15 residues. Here the CDR3 DNA reads TGCGCCAGCAGCATCGGACAGGGAAGGGCCAACGTCCTGACTTTC. Translating it yields CASSIGQGRANVLTF. The complete variable domain, with remaining parts taken from reference TRBV5-1 and TRBJ2-6, reads KAGVTQTPRYLIKTRGQQVTLSCSPISGHRSVSWYQQTPGQGLQFLFEYFSETQRNKGNFPGRFSGRQFSNSRSEMNVSTLELGDSALYLCASSIGQGRANVLTFGAGSRLTVL.

V is TRBV5-4 and J is TRBJ2-3; 14 bases line up with TRBD2. Unmatched junction bases numbered 7, after V lost 4 bases and J lost 0 bases. Looked up from germline, CDR1 is SGHNT and CDR2 is YYREEE (reference sequence). This CDR3 contains 18 residues. CDR3 nucleotides: TGTGCCAGCAGCATCTGGACTAGCGGGAGGCCTAGCACAGATACGCAGTATTTT. Protein sequence: CASSIWTSGRPSTDTQYF.

Comment on this clone: Other DNA sequences from this sample encode an identical CDR3 as well. This chain uses TRBV5-4 with TRBJ1-1; D might be TRBD1 (5 bases). CDR1 is SGHNT and CDR2 is YYREEE in the germline V gene (reference sequence). The CDR3 runs 15 residues. V shed 4 bases and J shed 0 bases, with 13 bases lying between them. This chain's CDR3 is CASSPTGTLNTEAFF. The CDR3 DNA follows: TGTGCCAGCAGCCCAACCGGGACGTTGAACACTGAAGCTTTCTTT.

CDR3 loop: CASSSPIGTSWFLETQYF. CDR3 coding DNA: TGTGCCAGCAGCTCCCCCATTGGGACTAGCTGGTTTTTAGAGACCCAGTACTTC. The chain combines TRBV9 with TRBJ2-5; the match to TRBD2 covers 9 bases. This CDR3 comprises 18 residues. CDR1 and CDR2 from the germline V gene are SGDLS and YYNGEE. V shed 4 bases and J 4 bases; nucleotides not matched to a gene: 17.

The V call is TRBV5-5, the J call TRBJ2-1; D not resolved. V lost 4 bases and J lost 3, with 11 bases in between. Germline V lookup: CDR1 SGHKS, CDR2 YYEKEE (reference sequence). The CDR3 sequence is 14 residues long. The CDR3 sequence: CASSPDSFYNEQFF. CDR3 in DNA: TGTGCCAGCAGCCCAGACTCCTTCTACAATGAGCAGTTCTTC.

The chain joins TRBV19 to TRBJ1-1; D is perhaps TRBD1 (5 bases). Per the germline V gene, CDR1 is LNHDA and CDR2 is SQIVND (reference sequence). CDR3 size: 14 residues. V was shortened by 6 bases and J by 1 base, with 12 bases between the two germline ends. Here the CDR3 reads CASRPGTWNTEAFF. CDR3 sequence (DNA): TGTGCCAGTAGGCCGGGGACGTGGAACACTGAAGCTTTCTTT.

The chain uses TRBV4-1 and TRBJ2-1, with D unresolved. V was clipped by 5 bases and J by 0 bases, with 11 bases between them. Germline-derived CDR1 and CDR2 are MGHRA and YSYEKL. This CDR3 contains 15 residues. CDR3 coding DNA: TGCGCCAGCAGCAAAAGGGTTCTCTCCTACAATGAGCAGTTCTTC. Translating it yields CASSKRVLSYNEQFF.

The chain has TRBV5-1 and TRBJ1-1; D may be TRBD1 (5 bases). Germline values: CDR1 SGHRS, CDR2 YFSETQ. Between the trimmed V and J ends, which lost 4 bases and 1 base, there was a span of 14 bases. The CDR3 contains 15 residues. CDR3 region: CASSRGAATNTEAFF. In nucleotides, the CDR3 is TGCGCCAGCAGCCGCGGGGCAGCTACGAACACTGAAGCTTTCTTT.

The chain uses TRBV28 and TRBJ1-2; D is unresolved. The germline gives CDR1 MDHEN, CDR2 SYDVKM. V dropped 6 bases and J dropped 2 bases, with 10 bases sitting between them. The CDR3 totals 13 residues. Here the CDR3 reads CASSPTSNYGYTF. The CDR3 DNA reads TGTGCCAGCAGCCCGACCTCGAACTATGGCTACACCTTC.

To note about this clone: The sample has other DNA sequences that encode this CDR3 too. The chain couples TRBV5-4 to TRBJ1-1, with no clear D. The germline V gene encodes CDR1 SGHNT and CDR2 YYREEE (reference sequence). Trimming left V 1 base short and J 0 bases short, with 7 bases between. The CDR3 is 14 amino acids. The CDR3 loop is CASSLSQVNTEAFF. CDR3 sequence (DNA): TGTGCCAGCAGCTTGAGTCAGGTGAACACTGAAGCTTTCTTT.

The V and J genes are TRBV6-6 and TRBJ2-2; D is unresolved. Germline-derived CDR1 and CDR2 are MNHNY and SVGAGI (reference sequence). Trimming removed 0 bases from V and 5 bases from J, with 7 bases in between. The CDR3 has 14 amino acids. In DNA, the CDR3 is TGTGCCAGCAGTTACTCGGGTTGGACCGGGGAGCTGTTTTTT. Its translation: CASSYSGWTGELFF.

V and J are TRBV4-2 and TRBJ2-5; 9 nucleotides match TRBD2. V gave up 8 bases and J gave up 5 bases; unmatched junction bases: 12. This CDR3 has 15 residues. Germline CDR1 is LGHNA and CDR2 is YNFKEQ. As DNA, the CDR3 is TGTGCCAGCCGAAGACTAGCGGCCGCTTCGGAGACCCAGTACTTC. This translates into CASRRLAAASETQYF.

This clone was counted a few times. Other nucleotide sequences in the sample specify the same CDR3. The chain employs TRBV30 and TRBJ1-5; D gene unclear. The length of the CDR3 is 13 residues. V lost 3 bases and J lost 3, with 9 bases in between. CDR1 and CDR2 from the germline V gene are GTSNPN and SVGIG (reference sequence). CDR3 in amino acids: CAWSEDSNQPQHF. CDR3 nucleotide sequence: TGTGCCTGGAGCGAGGACTCCAATCAGCCCCAGCATTTT.

The V and J genes are TRBV2 and TRBJ2-5, with 14 nucleotides matching TRBD2. This CDR3 is built from 15 residues. Trimming took 4 bases from V and 4 from J; bases not matched to a gene: 2. Germline-derived CDR1 and CDR2 are SNHLY and FYNNEI. CDR3 coding DNA: TGTGCCAGCAGTGTGACTAGCGGGAGGGGAGAGACCCAGTACTTC. It specifies CASSVTSGRGETQYF.

This chain uses TRBV5-1 with TRBJ1-4; D gene uncertain. The CDR3 is 13 amino acids. In germline, CDR1 is SGHRS, CDR2 YFSETQ. V was shortened by 5 bases and J by 5 bases, with 10 bases between the two germline ends. The CDR3: CASRSAENEKLFF. CDR3 DNA sequence: TGCGCCAGCAGGTCGGCTGAGAATGAAAAACTGTTTTTT.